This T cell receptor beta chain was captured in a study of beta chain features in type 1 diabetes. Reverse transcribing all isolated RNA meant expressed TCRB transcripts were sequenced. TCRdb keeps only in-frame clones here, not all; method: immunoSEQ multiplex PCR. The sample has around 310,000 clones; around 10% are singletons. Deletions cut 6 bases from V and 5 bases from J, with 23 bases between. CDR1 and CDR2 (germline): SQVTM, ANQGSEA. The CDR3 has 15 residues. The sample holds a few counts of this clone. What it binds is not known. Study-level results: PCR might favor shorter templates, equally in patients and controls. Moderate yet significant TCRB CDR3 shortening was seen in Type 1 diabetes patients in all four CD4+ subsets. The study left unresolved whether HLA type influences TCRB rearrangement.

The J gene is TRBJ2-7, the V gene TRBV29-1, with D tentatively TRBD2 (6 bases). The sequenced sample was naive CD4+ T cells from blood. This receptor was obtained from a woman in her 30s in good health. The CDR3 DNA follows: TGCAGCGTGACCCCCGGAGGGTGGAGGGGAGACGAGCAGTACTTC. Its translation: CSVTPGGWRGDEQYF.